The entry below describes one TCR beta chain. Its target antigen remains unknown. Base qualities are not recorded, but no much larger clone differs from it by a single base. This record comes from a study of blood T cells in healthy people across ages (dated by TCRdb to the mid-2010s). Regarding the research as a whole: In model experiments, template switching captured about one uniquely barcoded TCR beta cDNA molecule for every two T cells. To avoid experimental bias, donors of different ages were distributed randomly across sequencing lanes. Age-related changes in TCR beta repertoire diversity were measured in the study by deep sequencing normalized with unique cDNA molecular identifiers. Donors were grouped into four age groups: young (average approximately 16 years), middle-aged (roughly 38), aged (around 60) and long-lived (approximately 75). Two additional independent replicas of 1 million unique cDNA reads from the same blood draw were analyzed for two donors (one aged 18 to 29 and one aged 80 or older). General study outcomes and caveats: Bulk unsorted PBMC profiling prevented conclusive comparison of naive and antigen-experienced compartments. Estimates of total diversity based on one million sequenced T cells were considered lower bounds and underestimates. Because the CMV infection status of the donors was unknown, age-related changes in expanded clonotypes may potentially have been confounded. The long-lived group showed more naive CD4+ T cells, fewer expanded clones and increased TCR diversity than the aged group, suggesting age selection. The percentage of naive T cells measured by flow cytometry correlated strongly with observed TCR beta diversity. Observed TCR beta diversity per million T cells fell roughly linearly with age, and a significant reduction was already apparent by age approximately 41.

The V and J ends are trimmed by 2 bases and 5 bases, leaving 16 bases between them. CDR1 and CDR2 are drawn from the germline V gene: LGHNA, YSLEER. The CDR3 measures 15 amino acids from cysteine to phenylalanine. Here the CDR3 DNA is all that survives: 45 bases in frame from base 1. Donors were a few dozen systemically healthy Caucasian individuals from Russia aged about 6 to 100 years. Each donor gave about 9.2 milliliters of peripheral blood, drawn into EDTA-treated Vacutainer tubes. Ficoll-Paque density-gradient centrifugation was used to isolate PBMCs, with at least 6.5 million obtained per sample. Total RNA, at least 5 micrograms per sample, was extracted from PBMCs with Trizol reagent. Naive CD45RAhigh/CD27high T cell percentages were measured by flow cytometry on a PBMC aliquot from every donor. The library was prepared using 5' RACE. TCRdb records Illumina HiSeq 2500 as the sequencer. A second PCR of roughly 6 to 11 cycles was run with a J-beta primer mix and a sample-barcoded 5' primer. A template-switch 5' adaptor carrying 12 random nucleotides introduced a unique molecular identifier onto each TCR beta cDNA molecule. Each sample yielded at least 2.5 million CDR3-containing paired-end reads. The Mint cDNA synthesis kit, primed by a TRBC-specific oligonucleotide, was used to synthesize first-strand cDNA from all RNA. Following uracil-DNA glycosylase treatment, all cDNA underwent a first 18-cycle PCR with the universal primers M1SS and BC2_uni_R. Under the source paper's analysis protocol: Each sample was normalized by randomly selecting 1 million high-quality reads, each carrying a distinct molecular identifier. Reads sharing molecular identifiers were discarded rather than binned into consensus sequences. CDR3 identification, clonotype clustering and error correction used MiTCR with a Q25 quality threshold and the strictest error-elimination algorithm. A nonparametric unseen species model with Euler transformation was used to estimate a lower bound on total TCR beta diversity. The public reads were reanalyzed by TCRdb: fastp trimming at Q25, MiXCR alignment, in-frame beta chains only. One record per CDR3 amino acid sequence lists the most common genes and DNA. TCRdb's processing, not the study's, gives the V and J calls here. For this sample there are approximately 1.5 million distinct CDR3 sequences; 35% to 45% appear just once. The ten largest account for just over 4% of the sample.

Sequencing was carried out using blood. The origin of this receptor is a woman aged 18-29 years in good health. The chain is made from TRBV4-3 and TRBJ2-7; tentative D gene TRBD1, with 5 bases matching. The DNA sequence is as follows: TGCGCCAGCAGCCAACGGCCTATGGGGCTCGACGAGCAGTACTTC. It translates as CASSQRPMGLDEQYF.